These T cell receptor beta chains were read from a single sample in a study of CD8+ T cells in alopecia areata. The protocol was immunoSEQ multiplex PCR, while the TCRdb copy is restricted to in-frame clones and leaves out a portion. The data show a few hundred thousand clones, 35% to 40% seen once. The sample here was CD4+ T cells sorted from blood, taken at approximately week 31, from a patient treated with tofacitinib. The receptors were gathered from a human donor with alopecia areata. Both conserved end residues are part of each CDR3. D genes are given only for firm matches. Rows may omit the clone size; those that give it use once, few, many or a size class.

cdr3_nt cdr3_aa v_call clone_size d_call j_call
TGTGCCAGCAGTCAGGGACAGGGGAGTCCTCAATTC CASSQGQGSPQF TRBV28 . TRBD1 TRBJ1-2
TGCAGTGTTGCGGAGAACAATGAGCAGTTCTTC CSVAENNEQFF TRBV20-1 . . TRBJ2-1
TGTGCCAGCAGCTTAGCCCCTATGGGGGGGATGAAGGATGGCTACACCTTC CASSLAPMGGMKDGYTF TRBV7-9 . . TRBJ1-2
TGCGCCAGCAGCCGTACGAATACGGGACTAGCGGGAAGAGAGACCCAGTACTTC CASSRTNTGLAGRETQYF TRBV5-1 . TRBD2 TRBJ2-5
TGTGCCTGCACGAAACCGGGACAGGGGGCCCTACCGCAGTACTTC CACTKPGQGALPQYF TRBV30 . TRBD1 TRBJ2-5
TGTGCCTGGAGAAACACTGAAGCTTTCTTT CAWRNTEAFF TRBV30 . . TRBJ1-1
TGTGCCAGCAGCTTTGGCGGGGAGAACACTGAAGCTTTCTTT CASSFGGENTEAFF TRBV7-6 . . TRBJ1-1
TGTGCCAGCAGCTTAGTTCCGGCTGAAGCTTTCTTT CASSLVPAEAFF TRBV7-9 few . TRBJ1-1
TGTGCAACGGGACACGCGAACACTGAAGCTTTCTTT CATGHANTEAFF TRBV30 few . TRBJ1-1
TGTGCCAGCAGTTTAGTAGCCGGTTACGAGCAGTACTTC CASSLVAGYEQYF TRBV28 few . TRBJ2-7
TGTGCCATCAGACCGACAGGGGACACCTACGAGCAGTACTTC CAIRPTGDTYEQYF TRBV10-3 few TRBD1 TRBJ2-7
TGCGCCAGCAGTCAATCACGGGGGACAGGGGCGTGTGAGCAGTACTTC CASSQSRGTGACEQYF TRBV23-1 few TRBD1 TRBJ2-7
TGTGCCAGCAGCTGGATTGGGCCGAGTAAAGCCCAGTACTTC CASSWIGPSKAQYF TRBV7-9 few . TRBJ2-5
TGTGCCAGCTCACCTGGAAGCGACAAAAATTCACCCCTCCACTTT CASSPGSDKNSPLHF TRBV18 . . TRBJ1-6
TGTGCCTGGAGTGTCTTTAATAGCGGGAGAAACGAGCAGTACTTC CAWSVFNSGRNEQYF TRBV30 . TRBD2 TRBJ2-7
TGTGCCAGCATGGTGGAGCGGACTGCCTACGAGCAGTACTTC CASMVERTAYEQYF TRBV2 few . TRBJ2-7
TGCAGCGTTGATTGTGGGACTAGCGAATGTACCGGGGAGCTGTTTTTT CSVDCGTSECTGELFF TRBV29-1 few TRBD2 TRBJ2-2
TGTGCCAGCAGACCCGGACTAGCGGCCCTCTACGAGCAGTACTTC CASRPGLAALYEQYF TRBV2 few TRBD2 TRBJ2-7
TGTGCCAGCAGCTTGGCTGGCCGGGGTGGAGACAGCTATGGCTACACCTTC CASSLAGRGGDSYGYTF TRBV5-6 . . TRBJ1-2
TGCGCCAGCAGCAAACGAGCAGCCACAGATACGCAGTATTTT CASSKRAATDTQYF TRBV5-1 . . TRBJ2-3
TGTGCCAGCGTGCAAATAGCGGGAGGGATGGATACGCAGTATTTT CASVQIAGGMDTQYF TRBV6-5 . TRBD2 TRBJ2-3
TGCAGCGTTGAAGGCCAGGGGAACACTGAAGCTTTCTTT CSVEGQGNTEAFF TRBV29-1 . . TRBJ1-1
TGCGCCAGCGCCGACACCTTCTACGAGCAGTACTTC CASADTFYEQYF TRBV5-1 . . TRBJ2-7
TGTGCCAGCAGCGTAGCTGCAGCGTTTATCTACGAGCAGTACTTC CASSVAAAFIYEQYF TRBV9 . . TRBJ2-7
TGTGCCAGCAGCGCCGGGACAGTAATAGGTGAAAAACTGTTTTTT CASSAGTVIGEKLFF TRBV14 . TRBD1 TRBJ1-4
TGCAGTGCTAAACAGTACTATGGCTACACCTTC CSAKQYYGYTF TRBV20-1 . . TRBJ1-2
TGTGCCAGCAGTTGGACAGGGAGGGTCTCTGAAGCTTTCTTT CASSWTGRVSEAFF TRBV27 few TRBD1 TRBJ1-1